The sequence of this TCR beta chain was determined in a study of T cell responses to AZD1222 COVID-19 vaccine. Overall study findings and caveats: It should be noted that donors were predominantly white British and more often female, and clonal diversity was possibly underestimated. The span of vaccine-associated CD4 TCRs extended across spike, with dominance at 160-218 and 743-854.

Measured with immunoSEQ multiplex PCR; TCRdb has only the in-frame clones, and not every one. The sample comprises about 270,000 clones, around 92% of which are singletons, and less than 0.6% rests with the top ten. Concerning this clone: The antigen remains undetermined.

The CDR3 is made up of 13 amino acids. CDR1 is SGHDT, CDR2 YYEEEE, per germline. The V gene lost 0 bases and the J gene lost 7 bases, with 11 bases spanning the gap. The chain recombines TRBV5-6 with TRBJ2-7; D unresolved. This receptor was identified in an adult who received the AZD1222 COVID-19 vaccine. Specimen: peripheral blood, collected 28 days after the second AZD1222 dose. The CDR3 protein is CASSLVSIREQYF. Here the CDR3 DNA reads TGTGCCAGCAGCTTGGTTAGCATCAGGGAGCAGTACTTC.